This passage covers 25 T cell receptor beta chains from one sample sequenced in a study of blood T cells in healthy people across ages. A second about 7 to 11 cycle PCR used barcoded and J-beta primers. TCRdb itself ran the 5' RACE reads through MiXCR, one entry per CDR3 protein. The sample includes hundreds of thousands of distinct CDR3 sequences, under 65% of them seen just once. Sequencing input: blood. These receptors were taken from a woman older than 75 in good health.

The chain employs TRBV6-1 and TRBJ2-3; 14 bases fit TRBD2. Trimming took 4 bases from V and 1 from J; bases not matched to a gene: 7. Germline CDR1 is MNHNS and CDR2 is SASEGT. The CDR3 is 18 amino acids. CDR3 sequence reads: CASSAGTSGSRGTDTQYF. The CDR3 DNA is TGTGCCAGCAGTGCCGGGACTAGCGGGAGCAGGGGCACAGATACGCAGTATTTT.

This clonotype was seen at least ten times. V and J are TRBV27 and TRBJ2-7; D gene uncertain. The germline V gene encodes CDR1 MNHEY and CDR2 SMNVEV (reference sequence). The CDR3 is 15 amino acids. Trimming stripped 6 bases from V and 3 bases from J, with 18 bases between. The CDR3 here is CASSQYFTTYYEQYF. CDR3 nucleotides: TGTGCCAGCAGCCAGTATTTTACTACATACTACGAGCAGTACTTC.

This clonotype came up many times. The DNA of the CDR3 is TGTGCCAGCAGTTACGGCGGGACAGTCTATGGCTACACCTTC. Protein product: CASSYGGTVYGYTF. V and J are TRBV6-6 and TRBJ1-2; 7 nucleotides line up with TRBD1. Germline V lookup: CDR1 MNHNY, CDR2 SVGAGI (reference sequence). This CDR3 has 14 amino acids. Trimming removed 2 bases from V and 4 bases from J; junction bases left unmatched: 4.

The V call is TRBV24-1, the J call TRBJ2-5, with TRBD1 matching 9 bases. The germline CDR1 and CDR2 sequences are KGHDR and SFDVKD. This CDR3 comprises 15 residues. J lost 4 bases, V lost 5 bases, and 7 bases had no gene match. Written as DNA, the CDR3 is TGTGCCACCAGTGTGGGGACAGGGCCAGGAGAGACCCAGTACTTC. Translating gives CATSVGTGPGETQYF.

V and J are TRBV7-9 and TRBJ1-2; 9 bases agree with TRBD1. Germline V lookup: CDR1 SEHNR, CDR2 FQNEAQ (reference sequence). The V segment lost 5 bases and the J segment 3 bases; nucleotides outside the gene matches: 13. The length of the CDR3 is 17 residues. The CDR3 reads CASSLTPGTGTYYGYTF. CDR3 DNA: TGTGCCAGCAGCCTAACCCCCGGGACAGGGACTTACTATGGCTACACCTTC.

Concerning this clonotype: One base away lies a much larger clone, so this may be a sequencing read error. The J gene is TRBJ2-5, the V gene TRBV28; D is possibly TRBD2 (5 bases). TRBJ2-7 matches the DNA end more closely, so the J call is doubtful. The CDR3 spans 21 residues. Germline CDR1 is MDHEN and CDR2 is SYDVKM. Here the CDR3 DNA reads TGTGCCAGCAGCCCCCCCGTAGCGAGAGTAAATGCTTTGTCGCTGATCCCCGAGCAGTACTTC. It specifies CASSPPVARVNALSLIPEQYF.

This clonotype was counted between two and nine times. J is TRBJ1-1 and V is TRBV5-1; TRBD1 might be the D (5 bases). V was cut by 4 bases and J by 4 bases, with 14 bases left in between. The length of the CDR3 is 14 residues. Looked up from germline, CDR1 is SGHRS and CDR2 is YFSETQ. For the CDR3, the DNA is TGCGCCAGCAGCCTTCTGCAGGGTCCCACTGAAGCTTTCTTT. It is translated as CASSLLQGPTEAFF.

The V and J genes are TRBV12-3 or TRBV12-4 and TRBJ2-1, with D perhaps TRBD1 (6 bases). V was trimmed by 5 bases and J by 9 bases, leaving 11 bases between them. There are 12 residues in the CDR3. The CDR3 sequence is CASSPVGGEQFF. The CDR3 DNA follows: TGTGCCAGCAGTCCTGTAGGGGGTGAGCAGTTCTTC.

This clonotype has only a few counts. V usage is TRBV20-1 and J usage is TRBJ1-6, with D unclear. CDR1 and CDR2 from the germline V gene are DFQATT and SNEGSKA (reference sequence). The CDR3 covers 14 residues. The V gene lost 6 bases and the J gene lost 7 bases, with 16 bases spanning the gap. CDR3 DNA: TGCAGTGCACTAGAACCTAGGTGGAATTCACCCCTCCACTTT. It encodes CSALEPRWNSPLHF.

This clonotype occurred many times. V and J are TRBV5-1 and TRBJ2-6; D is unresolved. V lost 8 bases, J lost 6 bases, and 9 bases lay in between. CDR1 is SGHRS and CDR2 is YFSETQ in the germline V gene. There are 12 residues in the CDR3. CDR3 region: CASSLPANVLTF. Written as DNA, the CDR3 is TGCGCCAGTAGCCTCCCGGCCAACGTCCTGACTTTC.

The chain recombines TRBV12-3 or TRBV12-4 with TRBJ1-5, with TRBD1 identical over 8 bases. The junction had 7 bases not matched to a gene; V was cut back by 5 bases and J by 1 base. This CDR3 region has 16 residues. CDR3 region: CASSHRDRTSNQPQHF. Written as DNA, the CDR3 is TGTGCCAGCAGTCACAGGGACAGGACCAGCAATCAGCCCCAGCATTTT.

This rearrangement joins TRBV5-1 to TRBJ1-6; 9 nucleotides align to TRBD1. The length of the CDR3 is 17 residues. The junction had 11 bases not matched to a gene; V was cut back by 4 bases and J by 6 bases. Germline CDR1 reads SGHRS; CDR2 reads YFSETQ. The CDR3 sequence is CASSNPGQGSINSPLHF. As DNA, the CDR3 is TGCGCCAGCAGCAATCCGGGACAGGGATCGATTAATTCACCCCTCCACTTT.

This rearrangement joins TRBV6-6 to TRBJ1-2; tentatively, D is TRBD1 (5 bases). This CDR3 is 16 amino acids long. The V gene's germline CDR1 is MNHNY and CDR2 SVGAGI (reference sequence). V was cut by 7 bases and J by 0 bases, with 18 bases left in between. The CDR3 coding sequence is TGTGCCAGCACTAAATCCCGACAGTATGCTAACTATGGCTACACCTTC. This gives the protein CASTKSRQYANYGYTF.

The rearrangement uses TRBV7-2 and TRBJ2-5; D gene unclear. The CDR3 is made up of 15 amino acids. Germline CDR1 is SGHTA and CDR2 is FQGNSA. Trimming cost V 6 bases and J 11 bases, with 25 bases left between them. The CDR3 sequence is CASSLNGPDGGGQYF. CDR3 in DNA: TGTGCCAGCAGTCTTAATGGTCCTGATGGTGGTGGGCAGTACTTC.

The chain links TRBV7-2 to TRBJ2-3; D gene ambiguous. Trimming removed 6 bases from V and 5 bases from J, with 12 bases in between. The CDR3 loop spans 13 amino acids. CDR1 is SGHTA, CDR2 FQGNSA, per germline. The CDR3 is CASRSGGIDTQYF. DNA for the CDR3: TGTGCCAGCAGGTCAGGCGGCATAGATACGCAGTATTTT.

Comments on this clonotype: The germline gene is not matched at one end of the junction; a read error may be the cause. This chain links TRBV12-3 or TRBV12-4 with TRBJ2-1; possible D gene TRBD1, 6 bases. The CDR3 is 15 amino acids. CDR3 DNA sequence: TGTACCAGCAGTCTAAGACAGGTAGACGGCAATGAGCAGTTCTTC. Translating it yields CTSSLRQVDGNEQFF.

In DNA, the CDR3 is TGTGCCAGCAGCACCGGGAGGGAAACAGATACGCAGTATTTT. It codes for CASSTGRETDTQYF. The rearrangement uses TRBV7-9 and TRBJ2-3, with 8 nucleotides matching TRBD2. The CDR3 covers 14 residues. V trimming: 5 bases; J trimming: 3 bases; junction bases outside the gene matches: 4. Looked up from germline, CDR1 is SEHNR and CDR2 is FQNEAQ (reference sequence).

On this clonotype itself: A much larger clone lies one base from this, so it may be a read error. V and J are TRBV29-1 and TRBJ2-5; D is perhaps TRBD1 (5 bases). This CDR3 is 13 amino acids long. Deletions cut 7 bases from V and 5 bases from J, with 17 bases between. CDR1 and CDR2 from the germline V gene are SQVTM and ANQGSEA. The chain's CDR3 is CSALQGLRETQYF. In DNA form, the CDR3 reads TGCAGCGCCCTGCAGGGTTTAAGGGAGACCCAGTACTTC. Supplemented by reference TRBV29-1 and TRBJ2-5, the full variable domain reads SAVISQKPSRDICQRGTSLTIQCQVDSQVTMMFWYRQQPGQSLTLIATANQGSEATYESGFVIDKFPISRPNLTFSTLTVSNMSPEDSSIYLCSALQGLRETQYFGPGTRLLVL.

This clonotype showed up many times. The chain couples TRBV7-2 to TRBJ2-3, with 7 nucleotides matching TRBD2. Germline loops: CDR1 SGHTA, CDR2 FQGNSA. The CDR3 runs to 16 residues. J was trimmed by 2 bases and V by 2 bases; bases with no gene match: 7. The CDR3 loop is CASSLTGTTPTDTQYF. DNA of the CDR3: TGTGCCAGCAGCTTAACCGGGACTACTCCCACAGATACGCAGTATTTT.

This clonotype was seen repeatedly, ten times or more. The V gene is TRBV5-1, the J gene TRBJ2-5; D unresolved. The CDR3 is 13 residues long. CDR1 is SGHRS and CDR2 is YFSETQ in the germline V gene. Between the trimmed V and J ends, which lost 5 bases and 1 base, there was a span of 9 bases. The CDR3 bases are TGCGCCAGCAGGCGTGGATTCCAAGAGACCCAGTACTTC. Its protein is CASRRGFQETQYF.

A remark on this clonotype: One base away lies a much larger clone, so this may be a sequencing read error. The CDR3, as DNA: TGTGCCAGCGCACCACGGGACAGGGGGCGAAGGACTGAAGCTTTCTTT. Its protein product is CASAPRDRGRRTEAFF. This chain links TRBV18 with TRBJ1-1; 12 positions match TRBD1. The CDR3 covers 16 residues. Germline CDR1 KGHSH, CDR2 LQKENI. Drawing the rest from reference TRBV18 and TRBJ1-1, the complete variable domain is NAGVMQNPRHLVRRRGQEARLRCSPMKGHSHVYWYRQLPEEGLKFMVYLQKENIIDESGMPKERFSAEFPKEGPSILRIQQVVRGDSAAYFCASAPRDRGRRTEAFFGQGTRLTVV.

This clonotype was counted a single time. Since a much larger clone is just one base distant, this may be a read error. This chain links TRBV29-1 with TRBJ2-5; unclear D gene. The germline V gene encodes CDR1 SQVTM and CDR2 ANQGSEA. Between the trimmed V and J ends, which lost 5 bases and 11 bases, there was a span of 15 bases. The CDR3 is 11 amino acids. The CDR3 sequence is CSVSINNEQYF. CDR3 in DNA: TGCAGCGTTTCCATCAACAATGAGCAGTACTTC. The full variable domain, its missing parts supplied by reference TRBV29-1 and TRBJ2-5, is SAVISQKPSRDICQRGTSLTIQCQVDSQVTMMFWYRQQPGQSLTLIATANQGSEATYESGFVIDKFPISRPNLTFSTLTVSNMSPEDSSIYLCSVSINNEQYFGPGTRLLVL.

This clonotype was seen repeatedly, ten times or more. The chain uses TRBV6-5 and TRBJ2-1; tentatively, D is TRBD2 (5 bases). Trimming took 7 bases from V and 4 from J, leaving 11 bases between them. CDR1 is MNHEY and CDR2 is SVGAGI in the germline V gene. The CDR3 sequence is 13 residues long. DNA for the CDR3: TGTGCCAGCACCGAAACTAGATACAATGAGCAGTTCTTC. Its translation: CASTETRYNEQFF.

There are a few counts of this clonotype. The V and J genes are TRBV12-3 or TRBV12-4 and TRBJ1-2, with D hard to call. V lost 5 bases to trimming and J lost 5 bases, with 18 bases between them. This CDR3 contains 15 residues. The CDR3 sequence is CASSPGRPVGYGYTF. The CDR3 coding sequence is TGTGCCAGCAGTCCAGGACGCCCAGTGGGTTATGGCTACACCTTC.

This clonotype was observed a single time. The chain employs TRBV2 and TRBJ1-5; no clear D gene. CDR1 SNHLY and CDR2 FYNNEI come from the germline V gene. The CDR3 has 14 residues. Trimming left V 6 bases short and J 6 bases short, with 15 bases between. In nucleotides, the CDR3 is TGTGCCAGCAGCCTAGACGGGATTAGTCAGCCCCAGCATTTT. It is translated as CASSLDGISQPQHF.